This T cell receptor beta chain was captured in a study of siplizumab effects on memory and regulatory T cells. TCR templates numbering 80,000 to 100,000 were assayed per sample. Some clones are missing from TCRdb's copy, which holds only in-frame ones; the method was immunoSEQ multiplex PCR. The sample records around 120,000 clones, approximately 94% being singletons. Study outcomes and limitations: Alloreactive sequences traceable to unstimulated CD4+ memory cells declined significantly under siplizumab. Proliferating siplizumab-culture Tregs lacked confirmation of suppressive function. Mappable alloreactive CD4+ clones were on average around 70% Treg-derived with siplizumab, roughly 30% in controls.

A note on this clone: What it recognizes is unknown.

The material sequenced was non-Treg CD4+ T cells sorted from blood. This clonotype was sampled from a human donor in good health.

CDR3 amino acids: CASSLGPSPDYEQYF. The CDR3, as DNA: TGTGCCAGCTCCCTCGGGCCTAGCCCGGACTACGAGCAGTACTTC. The gene calls are TRBV18 and TRBJ2-7; D possibly corresponds to TRBD2 (5 bases). The ends were cut back, 6 bases at V and 3 bases at J, with 18 bases in the middle. The V gene's germline CDR1 is KGHSH and CDR2 LQKENI. CDR3 length equals 15 residues. Full variable domain (missing parts from reference TRBV18 and TRBJ2-7): NAGVMQNPRHLVRRRGQEARLRCSPMKGHSHVYWYRQLPEEGLKFMVYLQKENIIDESGMPKERFSAEFPKEGPSILRIQQVVRGDSAAYFCASSLGPSPDYEQYFGPGTRLTVT.